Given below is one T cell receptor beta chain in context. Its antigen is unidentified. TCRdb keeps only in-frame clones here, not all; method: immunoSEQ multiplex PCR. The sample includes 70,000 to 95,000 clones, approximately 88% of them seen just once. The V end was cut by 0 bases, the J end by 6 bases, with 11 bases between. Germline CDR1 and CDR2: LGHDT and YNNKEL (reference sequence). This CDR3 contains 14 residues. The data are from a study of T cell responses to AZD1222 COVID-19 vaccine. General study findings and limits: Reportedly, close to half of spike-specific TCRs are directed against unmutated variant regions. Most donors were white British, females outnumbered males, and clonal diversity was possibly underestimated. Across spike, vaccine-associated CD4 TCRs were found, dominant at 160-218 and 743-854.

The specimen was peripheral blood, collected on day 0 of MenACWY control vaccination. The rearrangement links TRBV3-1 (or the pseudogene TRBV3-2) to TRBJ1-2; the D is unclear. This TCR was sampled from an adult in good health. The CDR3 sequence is CASSQDNLADGYTF. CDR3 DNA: TGTGCCAGCAGCCAAGACAACTTAGCCGATGGCTACACCTTC.